Below are 27 T cell receptor beta chains sequenced from a single sample in a study of cytomegalovirus exposure and HLA in healthy donors. The PCR made use of 60 Vbeta and 13 Jbeta primers. Produced via immunoSEQ multiplex PCR; TCRdb's table is partial and in-frame only. The sample lists fewer than 200,000 clones; 79% were seen once. Sequencing was done on a sample of PBMCs. Receptors were obtained from a woman in her forties in good health and CMV-seronegative.

This clone is a singleton in its sample. The chain employs TRBV19 and TRBJ1-2, with 7 bases lining up with TRBD1. From germline, CDR1 is LNHDA and CDR2 SQIVND (reference sequence). With V trimmed by 7 bases and J by 0 bases, 2 bases remained unmatched. This CDR3 is built from 13 residues. The CDR3 loop is CASMGQPNYGYTF. The CDR3 nucleotides are TGTGCCAGTATGGGACAGCCTAACTATGGCTACACCTTC.

V gene TRBV27 combines with J gene TRBJ2-7; the D is unclear. The CDR3 spans 13 residues. Trimming left V 2 bases short and J 3 bases short, with 8 bases between. CDR1 is MNHEY and CDR2 is SMNVEV in the germline V gene (reference sequence). The CDR3 region is CASSLRSGYEQYF. The CDR3 region has the DNA TGTGCCAGCAGTTTAAGGTCAGGCTACGAGCAGTACTTC.

This rearrangement joins TRBV6-1 to TRBJ2-3; maybe TRBD1 (5 bases). Germline V gene sequence: CDR1 MNHNS, CDR2 SASEGT. The CDR3 contains 15 residues. The V end was cut by 5 bases, the J end by 0 bases, with 12 bases between. CDR3 DNA sequence: TGTGCCAGCAGTTTAGGGGAACCTAGCACAGATACGCAGTATTTT. Its protein is CASSLGEPSTDTQYF.

The genes are TRBV19 and TRBJ1-1, with 10 bases matching TRBD1. The CDR3 contains 15 residues. CDR1 and CDR2 (germline): LNHDA, SQIVND (reference sequence). V trimming: 8 bases; J trimming: 0 bases; junction bases outside the gene matches: 6. The CDR3: CASGTGQGLNTEAFF. The CDR3 nucleotides read TGTGCCAGTGGAACGGGACAGGGGTTGAACACTGAAGCTTTCTTT.

The chain has TRBV19 and TRBJ1-1; D remains ambiguous. CDR1 and CDR2 from the germline V gene are LNHDA and SQIVND (reference sequence). Trimming took off 2 bases at V and 1 base at J, with 11 bases between the two ends. The CDR3 length is 15 residues. CDR3 residues: CASSILAAKNTEAFF. The CDR3, as DNA: TGTGCCAGTAGTATACTAGCGGCAAAGAACACTGAAGCTTTCTTT. Using reference TRBV19 and TRBJ1-1 for the parts outside the CDR3, the full variable domain is DGGITQSPKYLFRKEGQNVTLSCEQNLNHDAMYWYRQDPGQGLRLIYYSQIVNDFQKGDIAEGYSVSREKKESFPLTVTSAQKNPTAFYLCASSILAAKNTEAFFGQGTRLTVV.

The CDR3 spells CASSMTGGGYPVDTQYF. The CDR3 nucleotides read TGCGCCAGCAGCATGACCGGAGGTGGGTATCCCGTCGATACGCAGTATTTT. The rearrangement uses TRBV5-1 and TRBJ2-3; perhaps TRBD2 as D (5 bases). The CDR3 is 17 residues long. The V gene lost 4 bases and the J gene lost 6 bases, with 24 bases spanning the gap. Germline V gene lookup returns CDR1 SGHRS and CDR2 YFSETQ.

The rearrangement uses TRBV18 and TRBJ1-3, with TRBD1 matching over 7 bases. Germline CDR1 reads KGHSH; CDR2 reads LQKENI. The CDR3 covers 14 residues. The V gene end was trimmed by 8 bases and the J gene end by 0 bases; junction bases not matched to a gene: 4. For the CDR3, the DNA is TGTGCCAGCCCGCGGGACAGCTCTGGAAACACCATATATTTT. This translates into CASPRDSSGNTIYF.

The V gene is TRBV25-1, the J gene TRBJ2-1; D perhaps matches TRBD1 (6 bases). CDR3 length: 12 residues. Per germline, CDR1 MGHDK and CDR2 SYGVNS. The V and J ends lost 8 bases and 6 bases respectively, with 11 bases between them. The CDR3 nucleotides are TGTGCCAGCGGCAGGGGCCTCAATGAGCAGTTCTTC. Encoded protein: CASGRGLNEQFF.

The V and J genes are TRBV28 and TRBJ1-1; D possibly corresponds to TRBD1 (5 bases). This CDR3 contains 16 residues. The germline V and J ends were trimmed by 8 bases and 0 bases, with 19 bases remaining between them. Germline V gene lookup returns CDR1 MDHEN and CDR2 SYDVKM. In DNA, the CDR3 is TGTGCCAGCTCCGAAGCGTCTAGGGGTGTGAACACTGAAGCTTTCTTT. Translation: CASSEASRGVNTEAFF.

This chain links TRBV7-9 with TRBJ2-3, with 13 bases lining up with TRBD2. The CDR3 runs to 18 residues. Germline V gene lookup returns CDR1 SEHNR and CDR2 FQNEAQ (reference sequence). The trim removed 5 bases at V and 4 bases at J, leaving 12 bases unmatched. CDR3: CASSPLPGLAGRADTQYF. CDR3 bases: TGTGCCAGCAGCCCACTACCGGGACTAGCGGGGAGGGCAGATACGCAGTATTTT.

The rearrangement links TRBV2 to TRBJ1-1, with D possibly being TRBD1 (6 bases). This CDR3 region has 13 residues. The V end was cut by 7 bases, the J end by 5 bases, with 14 bases between. Germline CDR1 and CDR2: SNHLY and FYNNEI. CDR3 coding DNA: TGTGCCAGCATCCTACAGGGTCGAACTGAAGCTTTCTTT. This encodes CASILQGRTEAFF.

As regards this clone: An end of the junction differs from the germline gene, which may be a read error. CDR3 DNA sequence: TGTGCCAACAGTGTTCAGGGGAATGGCTACACCTTC. The encoded protein is CANSVQGNGYTF. J is TRBJ1-2 and V is TRBV6-1; possibly TRBD1 for D (6 bases). The CDR3 is 12 amino acids. The germline V gene encodes CDR1 MNHNS and CDR2 SASEGT.

This clone was picked up one time. This chain uses TRBV27 with TRBJ2-5; D gene uncertain. Germline V gene data show CDR1 as MNHEY and CDR2 as SMNVEV (reference sequence). This CDR3 is built from 12 residues. Between the trimmed V and J ends, which lost 4 bases and 5 bases, there was a span of 8 bases. CDR3 coding DNA: TGTGCCAGCAGTTCCGTCCCGGAGACCCAGTACTTC. It encodes CASSSVPETQYF.

The chain is built from TRBV4-1 and TRBJ2-2; D uncertain. V was pared by 3 bases and J by 6 bases, with 5 bases between. In germline, CDR1 is MGHRA, CDR2 YSYEKL. The CDR3 runs to 12 residues. The CDR3 region is CASSHPAGELFF. The CDR3 nucleotides read TGCGCCAGCAGCCATCCAGCCGGGGAGCTGTTTTTT.

The V and J genes are TRBV30 and TRBJ2-6, with 8 nucleotides matching TRBD1. Looked up from germline, CDR1 is GTSNPN and CDR2 is SVGIG (reference sequence). This CDR3 comprises 17 residues. V lost 1 base and J lost 0; bases outside the gene matches: 5. CDR3 region: CAWSAWTGTSGANVLTF. CDR3 coding DNA: TGTGCCTGGAGTGCCTGGACAGGGACCTCTGGGGCCAACGTCCTGACTTTC.

The genes are TRBV19 and TRBJ2-3; D possibly corresponds to TRBD1 (6 bases). V was shortened by 4 bases and J by 4 bases, with 18 bases between the two germline ends. Germline lookup yields CDR1 LNHDA and CDR2 SQIVND (reference sequence). CDR3 size: 16 residues. The chain's CDR3 is CASSKGDIPAADTQYF. The CDR3 region has the DNA TGTGCCAGTAGTAAGGGGGACATCCCCGCGGCAGATACGCAGTATTTT.

CDR3 DNA sequence: TGTGCCAGCAGCGACTCCCAGGTCGGGAGACGGCAGTTCTTC. The encoded protein is CASSDSQVGRRQFF. The chain uses TRBV2 and TRBJ2-1, with a possible D match to TRBD2 (6 bases). V shed 6 bases and J shed 12 bases, with 21 bases lying between them. The CDR3 has 14 residues. Germline CDR1 SNHLY, CDR2 FYNNEI.

The chain couples TRBV29-1 to TRBJ2-3; 11 bases are shared with TRBD2. J gave up 1 base and V 7 bases, and 7 bases lay outside the gene matches. The CDR3 is 15 residues long. CDR1 and CDR2 from the germline V gene are SQVTM and ANQGSEA. The CDR3 spells CSAKGLAGRTDTQYF. CDR3 DNA: TGCAGCGCTAAAGGACTAGCGGGTCGCACAGATACGCAGTATTTT.

This clone was detected only a few times. The gene calls are TRBV6-5 and TRBJ1-5; TRBD1 matches at 9 bases. J lost 4 bases, V lost 6 bases, and 4 bases had no gene match. The CDR3 consists of 14 residues. Germline V lookup: CDR1 MNHEY, CDR2 SVGAGI. CDR3 DNA sequence: TGTGCCAGCAGCACCGGGACAGGGAATCAGCCCCAGCATTTT. This gives the protein CASSTGTGNQPQHF.

The chain links TRBV5-4 to TRBJ2-5; 7 bases are shared with TRBD1. Germline assignment: CDR1 SGHNT and CDR2 YYREEE (reference sequence). The junction had 8 bases not matched to a gene; V was cut back by 7 bases and J by 2 bases. The CDR3 length is 14 residues. CDR3 sequence reads: CASSRQGAQETQYF. CDR3 in DNA: TGTGCCAGCTCAAGACAGGGAGCTCAAGAGACCCAGTACTTC. Full variable domain (rest looked up from reference TRBV5-4 and TRBJ2-5): ETGVTQSPTHLIKTRGQQVTLRCSSQSGHNTVSWYQQALGQGPQFIFQYYREEENGRGNFPPRFSGLQFPNYSSELNVNALELDDSALYLCASSRQGAQETQYFGPGTRLLVL.

The chain couples TRBV7-6 to TRBJ2-1, with 7 bases identical to TRBD1. Germline CDR1 is SGHVS and CDR2 is FNYEAQ. The CDR3 has 15 residues. V gave up 1 base and J gave up 6 bases; unmatched junction bases: 6. The CDR3 is CASSLGIGDSNEQFF. The CDR3 DNA reads TGTGCCAGCAGCTTAGGGATAGGGGACAGCAATGAGCAGTTCTTC. Full variable domain (missing parts from reference TRBV7-6 and TRBJ2-1): GAGVSQSPRYKVTKRGQDVALRCDPISGHVSLYWYRQALGQGPEFLTYFNYEAQQDKSGLPNDRFSAERPEGSISTLTIQRTEQRDSAMYRCASSLGIGDSNEQFFGPGTRLTVL.

The rearrangement uses TRBV6-1 and TRBJ1-4; a possible D gene is TRBD1 (6 bases). Trimming pared 4 bases from V and 7 bases from J, leaving 16 bases between. CDR1 is MNHNS, CDR2 SASEGT, per germline. The CDR3 is 15 residues long. The chain's CDR3 is CASSGDTGRIEKLFF. DNA for the CDR3: TGTGCCAGCAGTGGGGACACCGGACGGATTGAAAAACTGTTTTTT.

The genes are TRBV5-1 and TRBJ2-1; 8 bases align to TRBD2. The V and J ends lost 3 bases and 8 bases, in that order; junction bases with no gene match: 7. This CDR3 spans 14 amino acids. Looked up from germline, CDR1 is SGHRS and CDR2 is YFSETQ. The CDR3, as DNA: TGCGCCAGCAGCTCTAGGACTAGCTTCGATGAGCAGTTCTTC. This codes for CASSSRTSFDEQFF.

The chain is built from TRBV5-4 and TRBJ2-7, with 15 bases matching TRBD2. CDR1 and CDR2 (germline): SGHNT, YYREEE (reference sequence). V lost 0 bases and J lost 2; bases outside the gene matches: 6. CDR3 length equals 18 residues. The CDR3: CASSLALGLAGGAYEQYF. CDR3 DNA: TGTGCCAGCAGCTTGGCGCTGGGACTAGCGGGAGGAGCCTACGAGCAGTACTTC. Complete variable domain (other parts from reference TRBV5-4 and TRBJ2-7): ETGVTQSPTHLIKTRGQQVTLRCSSQSGHNTVSWYQQALGQGPQFIFQYYREEENGRGNFPPRFSGLQFPNYSSELNVNALELDDSALYLCASSLALGLAGGAYEQYFGPGTRLTVT.

This clone was picked up a small number of times. This rearrangement joins TRBV4-3 to TRBJ2-7; D not resolved. Germline-derived CDR1 and CDR2 are LGHNA and YSLEER. V lost 0 bases and J lost 4, with 10 bases in between. The CDR3 is 14 amino acids. The CDR3 loop reads CASSQDLMRYEQYF. CDR3 DNA sequence: TGCGCCAGCAGCCAAGATCTAATGAGGTACGAGCAGTACTTC.

This clone has just one count. The chain has TRBV4-1 and TRBJ1-1; the D gene is possibly TRBD1 (6 bases). Trimming took off 5 bases at V and 6 bases at J, with 22 bases between the two ends. Per the germline V gene, CDR1 is MGHRA and CDR2 is YSYEKL. This CDR3 contains 16 residues. CDR3 loop: CASSKRGGAVGPEAFF. CDR3 coding DNA: TGCGCCAGCAGCAAAAGGGGGGGCGCAGTGGGCCCTGAAGCTTTCTTT.

Written as DNA, the CDR3 is TGTGCCAGCAGGGGACCCGCCGGGGGGCAGCCCCAGCATTTT. This translates into CASRGPAGGQPQHF. This chain connects TRBV28 to TRBJ1-5, with a weak D call TRBD1 (5 bases). The CDR3 spans 14 residues. The V gene lost 6 bases and the J gene lost 7 bases, with 16 bases spanning the gap. Germline CDR1 MDHEN, CDR2 SYDVKM.